This T cell receptor beta chain was captured in a study of blood T cell repertoires in COVID-19 (TCRdb year 2020). Describing the broader study: Collaborator samples came from the United States, Italy and Spain and covered acute and convalescent phases of COVID-19. The prospective study material was composed of cDNA or gDNA derived from T cells, B-cell-depleted T cells, or PBMCs. Deeply sampled blood TCRbeta repertoires from subjects exposed to, actively infected with, or recovered from COVID-19 were included in the dataset. The repertoires were released in a freely available public database intended as a resource for research on the immune response to SARS-CoV-2. The samples were drawn from two sources: the first 160 participants of the ongoing ImmuneRACE study, and about 1,300 subjects contributed by 6 global collaborators. Sample metadata almost always included a de-identified subject ID, COVID-19 status, age in years and sex. Where available, HLA class I and class II types were obtained from metadata supplied by the sample provider rather than from assay-based typing. Broader findings and caveats from the paper: The amount of clinical and demographic metadata varied by source and participant and was provided uncurated.

The germline V gene sets CDR1 to SGHDT and CDR2 to YYEEEE. Its CDR3 holds 13 amino acids, cysteine through phenylalanine. The kept DNA is CDR3 alone, 39 bases in frame from the first base. Trimming costs V 0 bases and J 5 bases, and their ends lie 7 bases apart. The collaborating institutions used their own protocols to collect whole blood in K2EDTA tubes. For TCRbeta analysis, collaborators shipped samples in one of three forms: frozen whole blood, isolated PBMCs, or DNA extracted from either of those sample types. Details on this clone: Its cognate antigen has yet to be identified. Per-nucleotide qualities are absent, and no much larger clonotype sits a single base away.

TCRbeta CDR3 regions were amplified from genomic DNA by means of the immunoSEQ Assay, a bias-controlled multiplex PCR. As for the authors' bioinformatics: Nucleated cell counts per sample were estimated from amplification of reference gene primers within the assay. To quantify the absolute abundance of each unique TCRbeta CDR3 rearrangement, sequence reads were collapsed and filtered. For each sample, productive Simpson clonality was calculated as the square root of Simpson's diversity index over productive rearrangements. Imported from immuneACCESS, the table was reduced by TCRdb to in-frame sequences with V and J called. These copies leave out some clones; in studies compared against another copy, an unresolved V gene accounts for under half, and the cause of the remainder is not known. V and J calls and clone size are as listed in that table; D and trimming were resolved from the DNA. In this sample the table shows about 100,000 clones, 87% of which occur a single time. Roughly 15% of the sample belongs to the ten largest clones.

The sequenced material came from peripheral blood. This TCR was sampled from a man aged 45-65 years with acute or convalescent COVID-19. The sequence is built from TRBV5-6 and TRBJ2-3; the D segment could be TRBD2, given 6 matching bases. The sequenced DNA is TGTGCCAGCAGCTTGGCCGGGGGAGATACGCAGTATTTT. Translated, it gives CASSLAGGDTQYF.